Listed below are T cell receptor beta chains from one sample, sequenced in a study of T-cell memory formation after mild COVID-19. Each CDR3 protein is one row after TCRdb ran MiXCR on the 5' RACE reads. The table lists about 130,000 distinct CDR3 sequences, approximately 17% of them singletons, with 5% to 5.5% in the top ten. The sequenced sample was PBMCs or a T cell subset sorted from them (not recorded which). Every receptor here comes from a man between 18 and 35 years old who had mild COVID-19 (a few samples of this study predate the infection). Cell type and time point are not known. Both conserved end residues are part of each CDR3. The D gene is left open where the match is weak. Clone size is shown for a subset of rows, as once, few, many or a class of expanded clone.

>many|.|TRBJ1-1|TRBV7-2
CASSFQGNTEAFF
TGTGCCAGCAGTTTCCAGGGAAACACTGAAGCTTTCTTT
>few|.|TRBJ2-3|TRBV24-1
CATSDPVTDTQYF
TGTGCCACCAGTGATCCGGTCACAGATACGCAGTATTTT
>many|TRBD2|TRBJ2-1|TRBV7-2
CASSLNSGAYNEQFF
TGTGCCAGCAGCTTAAATAGCGGGGCCTACAATGAGCAGTTCTTC
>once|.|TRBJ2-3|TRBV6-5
CASSLVAALGDTQYF
TGTGCCAGCAGTTTAGTGGCAGCCTTGGGGGATACGCAGTATTTT
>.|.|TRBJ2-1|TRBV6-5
CASSRVEGAGSYNEQFF
TGTGCCAGCAGTCGTGTGGAGGGGGCAGGATCCTACAATGAGCAGTTCTTC
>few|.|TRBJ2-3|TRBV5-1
CASSSTGPATDTQYF
TGCGCCAGCAGCTCAACAGGGCCCGCCACAGATACGCAGTATTTT
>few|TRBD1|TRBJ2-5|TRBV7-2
CASSFNRGRQETQYF
TGTGCCAGCAGCTTCAACAGGGGGCGCCAAGAGACCCAGTACTTC
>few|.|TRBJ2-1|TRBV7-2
CASRPGSVGWQFF
TGTGCCAGCAGGCCGGGGTCGGTAGGGTGGCAGTTCTTC
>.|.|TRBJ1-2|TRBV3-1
CASSQGPYYGYTF
TGTGCCAGCAGCCAGGGACCCTACTATGGCTACACCTTC
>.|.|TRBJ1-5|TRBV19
CASSIGGGPQPQHF
TGTGCCAGTAGTATAGGGGGGGGCCCCCAGCCCCAGCATTTT
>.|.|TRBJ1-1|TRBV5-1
CASSLDDWGTEAFF
TGCGCCAGCAGCTTGGACGATTGGGGCACTGAAGCTTTCTTT
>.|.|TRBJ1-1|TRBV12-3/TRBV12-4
CASSPPVGPNTEAFF
TGTGCCAGCAGTCCCCCCGTGGGGCCGAACACTGAAGCTTTCTTT
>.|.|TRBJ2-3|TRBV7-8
CASSLLGGEGTDTQYF
TGTGCCAGCAGCTTACTAGGCGGGGAAGGCACAGATACGCAGTATTTT
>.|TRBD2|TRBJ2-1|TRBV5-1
CASSRDLAGSFEQFF
TGCGCCAGCAGCCGGGACCTAGCGGGGTCCTTTGAGCAGTTCTTC
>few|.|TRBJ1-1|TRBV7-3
CASSLNGRRGQAFF
TGTGCCAGCAGCTTAAACGGACGGAGGGGTCAAGCTTTCTTT
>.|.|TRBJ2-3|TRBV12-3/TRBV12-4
CASSLRGAFIDTQYF
TGTGCCAGCAGTTTAAGGGGGGCGTTTATAGATACGCAGTATTTT
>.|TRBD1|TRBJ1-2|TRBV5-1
CASSHNGQGAGGYTF
TGCGCCAGCAGCCACAACGGACAGGGAGCAGGTGGCTACACCTTC
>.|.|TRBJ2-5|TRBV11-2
CASTLGPVGETQYF
TGTGCCAGCACCCTGGGACCGGTGGGAGAGACCCAGTACTTC
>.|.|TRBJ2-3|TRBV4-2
CASSLQSDTQYF
TGTGCCAGCAGCTTACAATCAGATACGCAGTATTTT
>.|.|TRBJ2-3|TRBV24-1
CATSGATGTDTQYF
TGTGCCACCAGTGGGGCAACCGGCACAGATACGCAGTATTTT
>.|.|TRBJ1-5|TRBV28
CASSLVTYNQPQHF
TGTGCCAGCAGTTTGGTGACTTACAATCAGCCCCAGCATTTT
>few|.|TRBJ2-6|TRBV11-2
CASSLRQSLEYSGANVLTF
TGTGCCAGCAGCTTAAGGCAGTCCTTGGAATACTCTGGGGCCAACGTCCTGACTTTC